This T cell receptor beta chain was captured in a study of T cells expressing NK-cell markers (dated by TCRdb to about 2020). Notes on the research overall: Three sorted T-cell subsets (CD3+CD56+NKG2C+, CD3+CD56+NKG2C- and CD3+CD56-NKG2C+) from several donors had their TCR beta-chain repertoires profiled. Among the eight sequenced donors, seven were HCMV-seropositive and one was HCMV-seronegative. The study sequenced eight donors, all healthy volunteers chosen at random: three men and five women. Illumina HiSeq 2000/2500, MiSeq or NextSeq was used to sequence libraries as 2 x 150 bp reads. What the research found in general, with its limitations: Those dominant clonotypes were again the most abundant among CD3+CD56-NKG2C+ cells in a handful of donors, at about 28.3-65%. For roughly six donors, the dominant CD3+CD56+NKG2C+ clonotypes were among the top 10 CD8+ clonotypes and accounted for about 1.0-7.5% of CD8+ T cells. It remained unclear whether the expanded NKG2C-expressing T cell clones were specific for HCMV antigens.

CDR1 is given as SGHRS and CDR2 as YFSETQ, both from the germline V gene. There are 14 amino acids in the CDR3, from cysteine to phenylalanine inclusive. The nucleotide record is missing. Details on this clonotype: It has no known antigen specificity.

The reads were generated on an Illumina HiSeq 2000. 5'RACE template switching, by which a universal primer site and unique molecular identifiers were added, was used to make TCR beta cDNA libraries. cDNA synthesis was primed from the TCR beta constant segment, followed by two successive PCR amplification steps. The original pipeline was this. Reads were demultiplexed and grouped by UMI with MIGEC, and clonotypes were assembled and quantified with MiTCR. Only TCR cDNA sequences supported by at least two reads were kept to exclude erroneous sequences. The tcR package was used for downstream repertoire analysis, with clonotypes matched between fractions based on CDR3 nucleotide sequence plus V segment. VDJmatch was used to annotate antigen specificity against VDJdb, with one amino acid substitution in CDR3 permitted. TCRdb reprocessed the reads and lists each CDR3 protein sequence as a single entry, with no DNA. These V and J calls rely on TCRdb rather than the paper's analysis. The table for this sample shows hundreds of thousands of distinct CDR3 sequences. The ten largest make up around 4.3% of the sample.

HCMV serostatus was determined by detecting HCMV-specific IgG in serum with a commercial ELISA kit. Ficoll density gradient centrifugation was used to isolate peripheral blood mononuclear cells from blood. The sequenced sample was blood T cells: a sorted CD56 or NKG2C T cell subset, CD4+ or CD8+ T cells, or bulk PBMC T cells (not recorded which). The chain was built from TRBV5-1 and TRBJ2-1; as DNA is missing, the TRBD2 call by TCRdb cannot be tested. The receptor's source is a woman aged 18 to 75 in good health. The CDR3 protein sequence reads: CASSFSSVGDEQFF.